Presented here are 3 T cell receptor beta chains from one specimen sequenced in a study of cytomegalovirus exposure and HLA in healthy donors. PCR used 60 Vbeta primers and 13 Jbeta primers. Using immunoSEQ multiplex PCR, the repertoire was profiled, and TCRdb retains in-frame clones only, with some absent. The table has approximately 240,000 clones, around 89% seen once. Specimen: PBMCs. These receptors all come from a young woman in good health and CMV-seronegative.

V usage is TRBV5-4 and J usage is TRBJ2-1, with D possibly matching TRBD1 (6 bases). Looked up from germline, CDR1 is SGHNT and CDR2 is YYREEE (reference sequence). Deletions cut 0 bases from V and 3 bases from J, with 13 bases between. The CDR3 is made up of 16 amino acids. The CDR3 DNA reads as TGTGCCAGCAGCTTGGCGTCAGGGGTTAACTACAATGAGCAGTTCTTC. Its protein is CASSLASGVNYNEQFF.

The chain carries TRBV5-1 and TRBJ2-7; D remains unclear. The CDR3 is made up of 16 amino acids. V dropped 4 bases and J dropped 5 bases, with 22 bases sitting between them. Germline V CDR1 and CDR2: SGHRS, YFSETQ. The CDR3 coding sequence is TGCGCCAGCAGCACCATAGACACCTCCTCCGGCAACGAGCAGTACTTC. Translation gives CASSTIDTSSGNEQYF.

V and J are TRBV19 and TRBJ1-5; D gene uncertain. Germline V gives CDR1 LNHDA, CDR2 SQIVND (reference sequence). V gave up 5 bases and J gave up 2 bases, with 10 bases separating them. The CDR3 is 14 amino acids. This chain's CDR3 is CASSSLGGNQPQHF. CDR3 sequence (DNA): TGTGCCAGTAGTTCCCTCGGAGGCAATCAGCCCCAGCATTTT.